This TCR beta chain derives from a study of control samples from healthy donors and cancer patients. CDR1 is SGHDT, CDR2 YYEEEE, per germline. Trimming removed 5 bases at V and 4 bases at J, with 13 bases between. The CDR3 loop spans 13 amino acids. Libraries were prepared by immunoSEQ multiplex PCR; TCRdb keeps only in-frame clonotypes and omits some of them. The sample has 160,000 or so clones; around 94% are singletons. This TCR was sampled from a man aged 60 to 75 with colorectal cancer. The sample taken for sequencing was PBMCs. V gene TRBV5-6 combines with J gene TRBJ2-7; tentatively, D is TRBD1 or TRBD2 (6 bases each). As DNA, the CDR3 is TGTGCCAGCAGGGAGGGCAGGGGTTACGAGCAGTACTTC. Protein sequence: CASREGRGYEQYF.